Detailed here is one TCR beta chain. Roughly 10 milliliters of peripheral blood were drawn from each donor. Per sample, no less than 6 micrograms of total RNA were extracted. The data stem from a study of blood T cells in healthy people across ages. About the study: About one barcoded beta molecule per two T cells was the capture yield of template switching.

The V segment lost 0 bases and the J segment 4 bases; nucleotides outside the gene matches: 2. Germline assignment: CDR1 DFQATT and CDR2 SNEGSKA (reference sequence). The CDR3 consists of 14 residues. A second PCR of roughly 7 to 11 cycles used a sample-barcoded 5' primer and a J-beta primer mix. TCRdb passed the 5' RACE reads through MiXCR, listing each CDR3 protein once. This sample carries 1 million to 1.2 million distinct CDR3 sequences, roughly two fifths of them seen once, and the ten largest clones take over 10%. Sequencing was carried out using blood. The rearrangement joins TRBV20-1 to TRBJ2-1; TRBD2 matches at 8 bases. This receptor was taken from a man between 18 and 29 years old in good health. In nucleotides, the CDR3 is TGCAGTGCTAGAGATGAGCGGGGGTACAATGAGCAGTTCTTC. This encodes CSARDERGYNEQFF.